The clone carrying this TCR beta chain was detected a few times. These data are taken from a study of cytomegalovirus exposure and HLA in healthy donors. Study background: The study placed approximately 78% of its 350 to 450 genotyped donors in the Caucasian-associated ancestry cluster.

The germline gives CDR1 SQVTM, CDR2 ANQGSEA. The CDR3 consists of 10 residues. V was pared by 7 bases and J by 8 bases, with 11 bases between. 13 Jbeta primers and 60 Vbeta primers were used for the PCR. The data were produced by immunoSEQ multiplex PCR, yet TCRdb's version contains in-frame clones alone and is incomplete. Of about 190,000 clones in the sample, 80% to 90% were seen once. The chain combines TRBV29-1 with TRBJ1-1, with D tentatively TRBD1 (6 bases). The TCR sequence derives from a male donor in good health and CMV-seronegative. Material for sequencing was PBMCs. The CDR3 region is CSAKDREAFF. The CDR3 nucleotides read TGCAGCGCTAAAGACAGGGAAGCTTTCTTT.